A single sample is the source of the 10 T cell receptor beta chains below, sequenced in a study of blood T cell repertoires in COVID-19. Method: immunoSEQ multiplex PCR; TCRdb's copy keeps in-frame clones and lacks some. The data show 140,000 or so clones, less than 85% seen once. Sequenced material: PBMCs or T cells enriched from blood (not recorded which). The receptors come from a woman aged 18-29 years who had been exposed to COVID-19.

The chain employs TRBV18 and TRBJ1-6; D perhaps matches TRBD1 (6 bases). The germline V gene encodes CDR1 KGHSH and CDR2 LQKENI. The germline V and J ends were trimmed by 5 bases and 6 bases, with 8 bases remaining between them. The CDR3 consists of 13 residues. The CDR3 DNA is TGTGCCAGCTCAGAGGACAGTAATTCACCCCTCCACTTT. Encoded protein: CASSEDSNSPLHF.

The chain uses TRBV10-3 and TRBJ2-7; TRBD2 aligns across 7 bases. The CDR3 contains 14 residues. CDR1 and CDR2 from the germline V gene are ENHRY and SYGVKD. The trim removed 5 bases at V and 2 bases at J, leaving 6 bases unmatched. In nucleotides, the CDR3 is TGTGCCATCAGTATAACGGGAGGACCCTACGAGCAGTACTTC. Amino acids: CAISITGGPYEQYF.

The CDR3 spells CAWRGAWNTEAFF. The CDR3 coding sequence is TGTGCCTGGAGGGGGGCTTGGAACACTGAAGCTTTCTTT. This chain uses TRBV30 with TRBJ1-1, with D possibly matching TRBD1 (6 bases). The CDR3 extends over 13 amino acids. V was trimmed by 3 bases and J by 1 base, leaving 9 bases between them. The germline V gene has CDR1 GTSNPN and CDR2 SVGIG (reference sequence).

The chain carries TRBV5-5 and TRBJ2-7; a weak D match, TRBD1 (6 bases). From germline, CDR1 is SGHKS and CDR2 YYEKEE (reference sequence). V was clipped by 3 bases and J by 6 bases, with 22 bases between them. This CDR3 is built from 16 residues. Here the CDR3 reads CASSSRGGQFLVEQYF. The CDR3 nucleotides are TGTGCCAGCAGCTCACGAGGGGGTCAGTTTTTAGTCGAGCAGTACTTC.

Turning to this clone: Relative to the germline gene, one junction end is altered; a read error may explain this. The rearrangement joins TRBV2 to TRBJ2-1, with D possibly matching TRBD2 (6 bases). CDR3 length equals 15 residues. Germline CDR1 SNHLY, CDR2 FYNNEI. CDR3 coding DNA: TGCGCCCTCGTACGTCTAGCGAGCTCCTACAATGAGCAGTTCTTC. Protein sequence: CALVRLASSYNEQFF.

This rearrangement joins TRBV14 to TRBJ1-2, with 7 bases aligning to TRBD1. Germline trimming cut 1 base from V and 4 bases from J; bases unmatched to any gene: 3. The germline V gene has CDR1 SGHDN and CDR2 FVKESK. The CDR3 runs 14 residues. The CDR3 DNA follows: TGTGCCAGCAGCCAAGCCGGACAGGCCTATGGCTACACCTTC. It is translated as CASSQAGQAYGYTF.

J is TRBJ1-6 and V is TRBV28; D gene ambiguous. Germline-derived CDR1 and CDR2 are MDHEN and SYDVKM. V lost 7 bases to trimming and J lost 6 bases, with 10 bases between them. This CDR3 has 13 residues. The CDR3 DNA is TGTGCCAGCACCACACGGGGTAATTCACCCCTCCACTTT. Protein product: CASTTRGNSPLHF.

V and J are TRBV7-9 and TRBJ1-2; D may be TRBD1 (5 bases). Germline V lookup: CDR1 SEHNR, CDR2 FQNEAQ (reference sequence). Trimming removed 4 bases at V and 2 bases at J, with 11 bases between. CDR3 length: 14 amino acids. The CDR3 reads CASSSQGTNYGYTF. CDR3 bases: TGTGCCAGCAGCTCGCAGGGAACCAACTATGGCTACACCTTC.

For the CDR3, the DNA is TGTGCCAGCAGTTCAGGGCTGGGTTCACCCCTCCACTTT. This sequence encodes CASSSGLGSPLHF. The V and J genes are TRBV7-9 and TRBJ1-6; possible D gene TRBD1, 5 bases. V was shortened by 6 bases and J by 9 bases, with 12 bases between the two germline ends. CDR3 length: 13 residues. The V gene's germline CDR1 is SEHNR and CDR2 FQNEAQ (reference sequence). Supplemented by reference TRBV7-9 and TRBJ1-6, the full variable domain reads DTGVSQNPRHKITKRGQNVTFRCDPISEHNRLYWYRQTLGQGPEFLTYFQNEAQLEKSRLLSDRFSAERPKGSFSTLEIQRTEQGDSAMYLCASSSGLGSPLHFGNGTRLTVT.

The chain is built from TRBV24-1 and TRBJ2-3; 12 bases align to TRBD2. There are 16 residues in the CDR3. From germline, CDR1 is KGHDR and CDR2 SFDVKD. With V trimmed by 4 bases and J by 3 bases, 4 bases remained unmatched. CDR3 coding DNA: TGTGCCACCAGTGACTCGACTAGCGGGAGAACAGATACGCAGTATTTT. This gives the protein CATSDSTSGRTDTQYF.